This TCR beta chain is drawn from a study of glioma-infiltrating T cells. Study outcomes and limitations: Non-neoplastic patients had below-expected tissue-blood divergence, while all gliomas exceeded expectation.

V gave up 4 bases and J gave up 4 bases, with 16 bases separating them. Germline CDR1 and CDR2: ENHRY and SYGVKD. The CDR3 totals 15 residues. This clonotype was seen more than once but under ten times. Its antigen is still unknown. TCR alpha and beta CDR3 regions were amplified from RNA using iRepertoire nested multiplex PCR. One-step reverse transcription and amplification started from about 100-400 ng of tissue mRNA or PBMC total RNA. Via MiXCR, TCRdb re-called the multiplex PCR reads, giving one row per CDR3 protein. In the table there are tens of thousands of distinct CDR3 sequences, about 37% of which are singletons.

The sequence was obtained from a human donor with low-grade glioma or glioblastoma, undergoing nonglioma brain surgery, or in good health (not recorded which). This sequence joins TRBV10-3 and TRBJ2-5, with a weak D call TRBD2 (7 bases). The sample consisted of glioma tissue, nonneoplastic brain tissue, or PBMCs (not recorded which). CDR3 nucleotides: TGTGCCATCAGTGTAGGGGGAGGGCCTCGAGAGACCCAGTACTTC. Translating gives CAISVGGGPRETQYF.